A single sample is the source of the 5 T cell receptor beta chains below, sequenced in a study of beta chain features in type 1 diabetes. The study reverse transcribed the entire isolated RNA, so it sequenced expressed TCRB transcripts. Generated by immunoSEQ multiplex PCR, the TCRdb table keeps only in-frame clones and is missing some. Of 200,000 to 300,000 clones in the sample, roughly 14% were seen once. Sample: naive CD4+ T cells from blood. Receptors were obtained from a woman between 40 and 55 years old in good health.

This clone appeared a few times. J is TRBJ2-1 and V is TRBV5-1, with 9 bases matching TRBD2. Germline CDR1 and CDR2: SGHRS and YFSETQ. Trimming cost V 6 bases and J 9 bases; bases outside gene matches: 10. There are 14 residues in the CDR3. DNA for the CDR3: TGCGCCAGCAATCGTGGTAGCGGGGGACTTGAGCAGTTCTTC. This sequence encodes CASNRGSGGLEQFF.

DNA of the CDR3: TGTGCCAGCAGCATCTACCGCGGGGAGCTGTTTTTT. Its translation is CASSIYRGELFF. This chain uses TRBV6-5 with TRBJ2-2; no clear D gene. CDR3 size: 12 residues. V was clipped by 6 bases and J by 7 bases, with 9 bases between them. Germline loops: CDR1 MNHEY, CDR2 SVGAGI.

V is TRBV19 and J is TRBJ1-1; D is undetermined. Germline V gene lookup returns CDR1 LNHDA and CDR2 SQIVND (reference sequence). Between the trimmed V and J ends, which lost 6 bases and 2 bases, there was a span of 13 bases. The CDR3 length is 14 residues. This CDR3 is CASRGPAFNTEAFF. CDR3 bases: TGTGCCAGTAGGGGCCCGGCATTTAACACTGAAGCTTTCTTT.

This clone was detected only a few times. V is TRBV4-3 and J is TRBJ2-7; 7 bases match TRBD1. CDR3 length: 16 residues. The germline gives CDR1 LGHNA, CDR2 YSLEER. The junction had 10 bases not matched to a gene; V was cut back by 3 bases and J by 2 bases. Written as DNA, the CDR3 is TGCGCCAGCAGCCAGAGCACCGGGACAGAACCCTACGAGCAGTACTTC. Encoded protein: CASSQSTGTEPYEQYF.

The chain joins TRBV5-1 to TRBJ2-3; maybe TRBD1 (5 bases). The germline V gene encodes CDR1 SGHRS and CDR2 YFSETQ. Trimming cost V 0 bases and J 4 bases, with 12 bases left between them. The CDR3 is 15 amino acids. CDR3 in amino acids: CASSLAQGYPDTQYF. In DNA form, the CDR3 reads TGCGCCAGCAGCTTGGCGCAGGGATATCCAGATACGCAGTATTTT.